The following is a T cell receptor (beta chain) sequence with its context. Its cognate antigen has yet to be identified. No per-base quality is available; no much larger clone lies one base away. The sample is drawn from a study of OX40 agonist ivuxolimab in advanced cancers. Concerning the study at large: Ivuxolimab was an agonistic, fully human IgG2 monoclonal antibody directed against OX40 (CD134), a costimulatory receptor. Intravenous ivuxolimab was administered to patients every 2 weeks at six dose levels: 0.01, 0.1, 0.3, 1.5, 3 and 10 mg/kg. Among the approximately 54 dose-escalation patients, around 20 had hepatocellular carcinoma, around 15 melanoma, 9 renal cell carcinoma and 9 head and neck cancer. In the dose-escalation cohort, nearly 85% of patients were male, and the mean age was approximately 60 years with a range of roughly 20 to 85. Patients were allowed to have had prior anti-PD-1, anti-PD-L1 or anti-CTLA-4 therapy, and around 43% of the dose-escalation patients had been treated with checkpoint inhibitors. Partial responses were achieved by three dose-escalation patients, of whom one had hepatocellular carcinoma and two had cutaneous melanoma. Peripheral TCRbeta sequencing aimed to test whether ivuxolimab altered TCR sequence diversity and caused clonal T-cell expansion. The paper covers the monotherapy dose-escalation part of the phase I ivuxolimab trial, which included N = 52 patients. Results and caveats for the whole study, not just this receptor: At doses from 0.1 to 3.0 mg/kg, clonal expansion was seen in both CD4+ and CD8+ blood T cells between baseline and week 6. The antigen specificity of the clonally expanded peripheral T cells was not determined. In the 0.1-3.0 mg/kg groups, partial responders were among the patients with the lowest normalized peripheral clonal expansion, particularly in CD8+ T cells. After ivuxolimab, CD8+ T cells had more expanded clones than CD4+ T cells on average. Low levels of normalized T-cell clonal expansion were also seen in some patients who did not respond.

Genomic DNA was isolated from the sorted cells so that the TCRbeta CDR3 region could be sequenced. TCRbeta CDR3 regions were sequenced using the immunoSEQ Assay. TCRdb stores this immuneACCESS table with in-frame sequences only. Part of the clones is absent; in the studies checked, under half of the shortfall reflects unresolved V genes, and no reason is known for the rest. Counted in this sample were 80,000 to 90,000 clones; roughly 80% of them appeared once. The ten biggest clones cover 1.5% to 2% of the sample. The trial excluded patients who had a history of autoimmune disease or were on systemic immunosuppression. Peripheral blood for TCR sequencing was drawn from every dose cohort at baseline, at cycle 4 day 1 and at cycle 7 day 1. Samples were obtained from an open-label, multicenter, first-in-human phase I dose-escalation trial of ivuxolimab. Adults with locally advanced or metastatic melanoma, renal cell carcinoma, hepatocellular carcinoma or head and neck squamous cell carcinoma were enrolled in the trial. Before TCR sequencing, CD4+ and CD8+ T cells were separately sorted from peripheral blood.

The CDR3 runs 14 amino acids, cysteine and phenylalanine included. Kept here is only the CDR3 DNA, which spans 42 bases and is read in frame from base 1. As encoded in the germline V gene, CDR1 is SNHLY while CDR2 is FYNNEI. V and J lose 8 bases and 3 bases, and a span of 16 bases separates them. The origin of this receptor is an adult with an advanced solid tumor such as melanoma, head and neck, liver or kidney cancer. The sequence links TRBV2 to TRBJ1-1; the D gene is perhaps TRBD1, on 6 matching bases. The sample was CD4+ or CD8+ T cells sorted from blood, taken in a trial of the OX40 agonist ivuxolimab. DNA sequence: TGTGCCAGCTCAGTAACAGGGAGGGACACTGAAGCTTTCTTT. It translates to CASSVTGRDTEAFF. With the rest looked up from the reference TRBV2 and TRBJ1-1 genes rather than sequenced, the full variable domain is EPEVTQTPSHQVTQMGQEVILRCVPISNHLYFYWYRQILGQKVEFLVSFYNNEISEKSEIFDDQFSVERPDGSNFTLKIRSTKLEDSAMYFCASSVTGRDTEAFFGQGTRLTVV.